This is a list of T cell receptor beta chains from one sample in a study of Graves' ophthalmopathy and Graves' hyperthyroidism. MiXCR, applied by TCRdb to the multiplex PCR reads, yields one record per CDR3 protein. The sample gives hundreds of thousands of distinct CDR3 sequences, around 21% of which show up once; roughly 3% is in the top ten. The sequenced material came from peripheral blood. Receptor source: a woman younger than 35 with stable Graves' hyperthyroidism. Each CDR3 is given with its conserved first and last residue. A D gene is named only where the DNA matches it firmly. A row's size may be missing; if present it is once, few, many or a size class.

TRBV11-2	TRBJ2-5	many	-	TGTGCCAGCAGCCTTAGAATAAACCAAGAGACCCAGTACTTC	CASSLRINQETQYF
TRBV6-1	TRBJ1-1	-	-	TGTGCCAGCAGGGGGTATGGGGGGCTCACTGAAGCTTTCTTT	CASRGYGGLTEAFF
TRBV30	TRBJ2-2	-	-	TGTGCCTGGAGTTGGGACTACACCGGGGAGCTGTTTTTT	CAWSWDYTGELFF
TRBV20-1	TRBJ2-7	many	TRBD1	TGCAGTGCTAGAGATCAACGACAGGGGACCTACGAGCAGTACTTC	CSARDQRQGTYEQYF
TRBV11-1	TRBJ2-5	many	-	TGTGCCAGCAGCTTTCAGGGGTCGGAGACCCAGTACTTC	CASSFQGSETQYF
TRBV12-3/TRBV12-4	TRBJ1-1	many	-	TGTGCCAGCAGTTTGGAGGGAATGAACACTGAAGCTTTCTTT	CASSLEGMNTEAFF
TRBV6-1	TRBJ1-5	-	-	TGTGCCAGCAGTGAATGGGCAAGTCAGGCCTATAGCAATCAGCCCCAGCATTTT	CASSEWASQAYSNQPQHF
TRBV7-8	TRBJ2-7	-	-	TGTGCCTGCAGCCCAGAATTTAGCCGTCGCTACGAGCAGTACTTC	CACSPEFSRRYEQYF
TRBV10-3	TRBJ2-7	many	-	TGTGCCATCAGTCGAGTGCGGGAACTCTCCTACGAGCAGTACTTC	CAISRVRELSYEQYF
TRBV7-2	TRBJ2-7	many	TRBD2	TGTGCCAGCAGCTTAGCGCGAGGCGGGAGGGCCCTCTTGGTGAACGAGCAGTACTTC	CASSLARGGRALLVNEQYF